This entry lists 31 T cell receptor beta chains sequenced from one sample in a study of blood T cell repertoires in COVID-19. The assay was immunoSEQ multiplex PCR, and TCRdb's table has in-frame clones only and misses some. The sample shows about 300,000 clones, 90% of them seen only once. The sample was PBMCs or T cells enriched from blood (not recorded which). These receptors all stem from a woman in her twenties or thirties who had recovered from COVID-19.

This chain joins TRBV5-4 and TRBJ1-5, with 8 bases lining up with TRBD1. The germline CDR1 and CDR2 sequences are SGHNT and YYREEE (reference sequence). CDR3 size: 15 residues. Trimming took 3 bases from V and 15 from J; bases not matched to a gene: 17. CDR3 nucleotides: TGTGCCAGCAGCTCGATGGGACAGGCCCTAGCTGAGGCGCATTTT. Its translation: CASSSMGQALAEAHF.

This clone was recorded once. V is TRBV7-6 and J is TRBJ2-7, with D possibly TRBD2 on 5 matching bases. This CDR3 is 13 amino acids long. Deletions cut 5 bases from V and 1 base from J, with 9 bases between. Germline CDR1 SGHVS, CDR2 FNYEAQ. Written as DNA, the CDR3 is TGTGCCAGCAGCACGCGGGCATCCTACGAGCAGTACTTC. Protein product: CASSTRASYEQYF.

This chain joins TRBV28 and TRBJ1-6, with D possibly being TRBD1 (5 bases). The CDR3 sequence is 14 residues long. Germline V gene lookup returns CDR1 MDHEN and CDR2 SYDVKM. Between the trimmed V and J ends, which lost 6 bases and 7 bases, there was a span of 13 bases. Here the CDR3 reads CASSIDSVNSPLHF. In DNA, the CDR3 is TGTGCCAGCAGCATTGACAGCGTCAATTCACCCCTCCACTTT.

The chain employs TRBV6-6 and TRBJ2-7, with D maybe TRBD1 (6 bases). Germline V gives CDR1 MNHNY, CDR2 SVGAGI (reference sequence). V lost 5 bases and J lost 5, with 13 bases in between. The CDR3 sequence is 13 residues long. CDR3 nucleotides: TGTGCCAGCAGTGACAGGAAAAGGGACGAGCAGTACTTC. Its protein is CASSDRKRDEQYF.

The V and J genes are TRBV2 and TRBJ2-7, with 8 nucleotides matching TRBD1. Germline-derived CDR1 and CDR2 are SNHLY and FYNNEI. This CDR3 is 12 amino acids long. The ends lost 9 bases at V and 2 bases at J; junction bases unmatched: 3. For the CDR3, the DNA is TGTGCCAGAGGACAGGGTACCTACGAGCAGTACTTC. Translating gives CARGQGTYEQYF.

This rearrangement joins TRBV24-1 to TRBJ2-1, with 7 bases that match TRBD2. J lost 15 bases, V lost 2 bases, and 9 bases had no gene match. Germline loops: CDR1 KGHDR, CDR2 SFDVKD. The CDR3 runs 13 residues. The CDR3 nucleotides are TGTGCCACCAGTGATTCTACCGGGACTAAGCGGTTCTTC. Translated, it gives CATSDSTGTKRFF.

CDR3 sequence reads: CASVSRRDRNTGELFF. In DNA, the CDR3 is TGTGCCAGTGTCTCTCGCCGGGACAGGAACACCGGGGAGCTGTTTTTT. The chain links TRBV19 to TRBJ2-2; 7 bases map to TRBD1. V lost 8 bases and J lost 1; bases outside the gene matches: 10. Looked up from germline, CDR1 is LNHDA and CDR2 is SQIVND (reference sequence). The CDR3 covers 16 residues.

The V and J genes are TRBV28 and TRBJ2-7; perhaps TRBD2 as D (6 bases). The CDR3 is 15 amino acids. Trimming shortened V by 10 bases and J by 1 base, and 20 bases separated the two germline ends. Germline CDR1 MDHEN, CDR2 SYDVKM. CDR3 sequence (DNA): TGTGCCACCCAGGGTAGCGGCCCCTTATCCTACGAGCAGTACTTC. This codes for CATQGSGPLSYEQYF.

V is TRBV6-5 and J is TRBJ2-7; the match to TRBD2 covers 13 bases. The CDR3 has 15 amino acids. CDR1 and CDR2 (germline): MNHEY, SVGAGI. The V and J ends lost 6 bases and 4 bases, in that order; junction bases with no gene match: 6. The CDR3 sequence: CASRRLAGGKYEQYF. CDR3 nucleotide sequence: TGTGCCAGCAGACGACTAGCGGGGGGTAAATACGAGCAGTACTTC.

The rearrangement links TRBV5-6 to TRBJ2-3, with TRBD1 matching 8 bases. The CDR3 extends over 15 amino acids. CDR1 is SGHDT, CDR2 YYEEEE, per germline. With V trimmed by 6 bases and J by 3 bases, 9 bases remained unmatched. The DNA for the CDR3 is TGTGCCAGCAAGCTCCGGGACAGGCCGACAGATACGCAGTATTTT. Its protein product is CASKLRDRPTDTQYF.

Turning to this clone: Distinct nucleotide sequences in the sample also encode this CDR3. This chain uses TRBV19 with TRBJ1-5, with TRBD1 as a possible D gene (6 bases). The germline V gene has CDR1 LNHDA and CDR2 SQIVND (reference sequence). The V end was cut by 2 bases, the J end by 1 base, with 6 bases between. The CDR3 covers 14 residues. The CDR3 sequence: CASSIQGSNQPQHF. The CDR3 nucleotides read TGTGCCAGTAGTATACAGGGGAGCAATCAGCCCCAGCATTTT.

The CDR3, as DNA: TGTGCCAGCATCCCCGGGACAGGGGCATCCTACGAGCAGTACTTC. Protein product: CASIPGTGASYEQYF. The genes are TRBV25-1 and TRBJ2-7, with 10 bases that match TRBD1. V was pared by 7 bases and J by 1 base, with 7 bases of the junction left unmatched. The CDR3 is 15 amino acids. The germline CDR1 and CDR2 sequences are MGHDK and SYGVNS.

V and J are TRBV7-9 and TRBJ1-4; maybe TRBD1 (6 bases). With 1 base removed from V and 4 bases from J, the gap between germline ends came to 7 bases. Germline assignment: CDR1 SEHNR and CDR2 FQNEAQ (reference sequence). This CDR3 contains 14 residues. This CDR3 reads CASSLGQVNEKLFF. CDR3 nucleotide sequence: TGTGCCAGCAGCTTAGGACAGGTTAATGAAAAACTGTTTTTT.

In this sample, this clone turned up once. The CDR3 bases are TGTGCCAGCAGCCCCGGACAGGGATTCTATGGCTACACCTTC. As protein: CASSPGQGFYGYTF. The chain joins TRBV7-3 to TRBJ1-2; 8 nucleotides align to TRBD1. Germline CDR1 and CDR2: SGHTA and FQGTGA. CDR3 length equals 14 residues. V shed 5 bases, J shed 4 bases, and the junction held 6 bases outside the gene matches.

The V and J genes are TRBV3-1 (or the pseudogene TRBV3-2) and TRBJ2-3; 11 bases agree with TRBD2. Germline CDR1 is LGHDT and CDR2 is YNNKEL (reference sequence). The CDR3 covers 15 residues. The V gene end was trimmed by 5 bases and the J gene end by 4 bases; junction bases not matched to a gene: 5. The CDR3 region has the DNA TGTGCCAGCAGCAAAACTAGCGGGAGCGCAGATACGCAGTATTTT. It specifies CASSKTSGSADTQYF.

The genes are TRBV28 and TRBJ2-5; 8 bases line up with TRBD1. This CDR3 is 15 amino acids long. The J segment lost 5 bases and the V segment lost 3 bases, leaving 8 bases of the junction unmatched. CDR1 and CDR2 (germline): MDHEN, SYDVKM. The CDR3 reads CASSLDRVGLETQYF. CDR3 bases: TGTGCCAGCAGTTTGGACAGGGTGGGCCTGGAGACCCAGTACTTC. The full variable domain, its missing parts supplied by reference TRBV28 and TRBJ2-5, is DVKVTQSSRYLVKRTGEKVFLECVQDMDHENMFWYRQDPGLGLRLIYFSYDVKMKEKGDIPEGYSVSREKKERFSLILESASTNQTSMYLCASSLDRVGLETQYFGPGTRLLVL.

The V gene is TRBV28, the J gene TRBJ1-2, with D unclear. Trimming cost V 8 bases and J 7 bases, with 17 bases left between them. Germline V gene sequence: CDR1 MDHEN, CDR2 SYDVKM. CDR3 size: 13 residues. CDR3 nucleotides: TGTGCCAGCGGATCTTCAGTGGAGGCTGGCTACACCTTC. Amino acid sequence: CASGSSVEAGYTF.

This chain uses TRBV4-2 with TRBJ1-3, with TRBD1 as a possible D gene (5 bases). Trimming cost V 4 bases and J 0 bases, with 22 bases left between them. Looked up from germline, CDR1 is LGHNA and CDR2 is YNFKEQ. There are 19 residues in the CDR3. The CDR3 loop reads CASSRKPAARDSSGNTIYF. The CDR3, as DNA: TGTGCCAGCAGCCGAAAGCCTGCCGCCAGGGATAGCTCTGGAAACACCATATATTTT.

This clone was detected only a few times. This chain connects TRBV23-1 to TRBJ2-7, with 7 bases matching TRBD1. Being an ORF, TRBV23-1 has a function that is uncertain. This CDR3 spans 13 amino acids. V shed 4 bases and J 3 bases; nucleotides not matched to a gene: 3. The CDR3 protein is CASSLQGNYEQYF. In DNA, the CDR3 is TGCGCCAGCAGTCTACAGGGGAACTACGAGCAGTACTTC.

J is TRBJ1-3 and V is TRBV9; D call uncertain. The CDR3 runs 17 residues. V was trimmed by 0 bases and J by 4 bases, leaving 17 bases between them. The germline gives CDR1 SGDLS, CDR2 YYNGEE. CDR3 nucleotide sequence: TGTGCCAGCAGCGTAGGCTGGGCCACCCGATTCGGAAACACCATATATTTT. It encodes CASSVGWATRFGNTIYF.

The sample holds one count of this clone. V gene TRBV5-6 combines with J gene TRBJ1-1; no reliable D call. Deletions cut 4 bases from V and 2 bases from J, with 9 bases between. Per the germline V gene, CDR1 is SGHDT and CDR2 is YYEEEE. The CDR3 spans 13 residues. The CDR3 region has the DNA TGTGCCAGCAGCCATTGGAGTAACACTGAAGCTTTCTTT. Protein sequence: CASSHWSNTEAFF.

The genes are TRBV7-2 and TRBJ2-1, with a possible D match to TRBD2 (6 bases). The V end was cut by 8 bases, the J end by 6 bases, with 14 bases between. The CDR3 sequence is 13 residues long. Germline CDR1 is SGHTA and CDR2 is FQGNSA. Here the CDR3 reads CASSRESSNEQFF. CDR3 sequence (DNA): TGTGCCAGCTCTCGGGAGTCGAGCAATGAGCAGTTCTTC. Based on the CDR3 plus reference TRBV7-2 and TRBJ2-1, the full variable domain is GAGVSQSPSNKVTEKGKDVELRCDPISGHTALYWYRQSLGQGLEFLIYFQGNSAPDKSGLPSDRFSAERTGGSVSTLTIQRTQQEDSAVYLCASSRESSNEQFFGPGTRLTVL.

J is TRBJ1-2 and V is TRBV7-2, with a tentative D call TRBD1 (6 bases). Trimming left V 5 bases short and J 2 bases short, with 15 bases between. The CDR3 length is 15 residues. Germline loops: CDR1 SGHTA, CDR2 FQGNSA. The CDR3 DNA reads as TGTGCCAGCAGCCCCGCCCGTGGACAGAACTATGGCTACACCTTC. Translation: CASSPARGQNYGYTF.

The chain joins TRBV5-4 to TRBJ1-6; D may be TRBD1 (6 bases). Per the germline V gene, CDR1 is SGHNT and CDR2 is YYREEE (reference sequence). The ends were cut back, 2 bases at V and 9 bases at J, with 9 bases in the middle. The CDR3 totals 13 residues. CDR3 DNA sequence: TGTGCCAGCAGCTTTCTAGGGGGTTCACCCCTCCACTTT. It is translated as CASSFLGGSPLHF.

CDR3 loop: CASSFMDRAGTEAFF. CDR3 nucleotide sequence: TGTGCCAGCAGTTTCATGGACAGGGCGGGTACTGAAGCTTTCTTT. This chain uses TRBV27 with TRBJ1-1; 8 bases are a match to TRBD1. This CDR3 has 15 amino acids. Germline V gives CDR1 MNHEY, CDR2 SMNVEV (reference sequence). Trimming removed 3 bases from V and 5 bases from J; junction bases left unmatched: 8.

This clone has more than one count but fewer than ten. V gene TRBV13 combines with J gene TRBJ2-1, with D possibly TRBD2 on 6 matching bases. Germline values: CDR1 PRHDT, CDR2 FYEKMQ (reference sequence). The CDR3 contains 14 residues. V lost 1 base to trimming and J lost 2 bases, with 6 bases between them. In DNA, the CDR3 is TGTGCCAGCAGCTTAGCGGGAGCCTACAATGAGCAGTTCTTC. The encoded protein is CASSLAGAYNEQFF.

The chain links TRBV5-6 to TRBJ2-3, with TRBD2 matching 8 bases. The CDR3 extends over 14 amino acids. Germline trimming cut 4 bases from V and 2 bases from J; bases unmatched to any gene: 3. Germline CDR1 and CDR2: SGHDT and YYEEEE. For the CDR3, the DNA is TGTGCCAGCAGCCAGACTAGCGCCACAGATACGCAGTATTTT. This gives the protein CASSQTSATDTQYF.

V and J are TRBV5-4 and TRBJ1-4; possibly TRBD1 for D (6 bases). CDR1 and CDR2 (germline): SGHNT, YYREEE (reference sequence). The CDR3 is made up of 14 amino acids. Trimming pared 4 bases from V and 4 bases from J, leaving 11 bases between. The CDR3 loop reads CASSNRQVNEKLFF. For the CDR3, the DNA is TGTGCCAGCAGCAACCGACAGGTTAATGAAAAACTGTTTTTT.

The chain uses TRBV2 and TRBJ1-2; D uncertain. Germline CDR1 reads SNHLY; CDR2 reads FYNNEI. The CDR3 is 12 residues long. The V end was cut by 4 bases, the J end by 7 bases, with 10 bases between. The CDR3 protein is CASSGRSGGYTF. CDR3 sequence (DNA): TGTGCCAGCAGTGGCAGGTCTGGTGGCTACACCTTC.

The chain joins TRBV6-2 or TRBV6-3 to TRBJ2-2; weak D call: TRBD2 (6 bases). Trimming took off 0 bases at V and 5 bases at J, with 16 bases between the two ends. The germline V gene encodes CDR1 MNHEY and CDR2 SVGEGT. The CDR3 extends over 17 amino acids. The CDR3 DNA sequence: TGTGCCAGCAGTTACTCGACTTCGACTAGTTCTACCGGGGAGCTGTTTTTT. As protein: CASSYSTSTSSTGELFF.

The chain links TRBV4-1 to TRBJ1-1, with D perhaps TRBD1 (6 bases). CDR3 length: 12 amino acids. V was clipped by 10 bases and J by 8 bases, with 17 bases between them. The V gene's germline CDR1 is MGHRA and CDR2 YSYEKL. DNA for the CDR3: TGCGCCACCGCGAACTATGGACAGGAAGCTTTCTTT. Translating gives CATANYGQEAFF.